This T cell receptor beta chain was sequenced in a study of blood T cell repertoires in COVID-19. Per the authors' pipeline: Scientists estimated how many nucleated cells there were by amplifying reference gene primers. Here immunoSEQ multiplex PCR was the method, and the copy in TCRdb shows in-frame clones only, minus some. Clonal size and the V and J genes are those of that table, whereas D and trimming came from the DNA. Among fewer than 110,000 clones listed, around 88% were seen once. The CDR3 contains 14 residues. The germline CDR1 and CDR2 sequences are SGHVS and FQNEAQ. V was clipped by 5 bases and J by 6 bases; unmatched bases: 8.

This clonotype originated in a human donor in a cohort sampled during active COVID-19. Sequencing was carried out using peripheral blood. The V and J genes are TRBV7-8 and TRBJ2-7, with 9 nucleotides matching TRBD1. CDR3 in amino acids: CASSPQGATSEQYF. Here the CDR3 DNA reads TGTGCCAGCAGCCCACAGGGGGCGACGTCCGAGCAGTACTTC. The full variable domain, in which reference TRBV7-8 and TRBJ2-7 provide the parts outside the CDR3, is GAGVSQSPRYKVAKRGQDVALRCDPISGHVSLFWYQQALGQGPEFLTYFQNEAQLDKSGLPSDRFFAERPEGSVSTLKIQRTQQEDSAVYLCASSPQGATSEQYFGPGTRLTVT.